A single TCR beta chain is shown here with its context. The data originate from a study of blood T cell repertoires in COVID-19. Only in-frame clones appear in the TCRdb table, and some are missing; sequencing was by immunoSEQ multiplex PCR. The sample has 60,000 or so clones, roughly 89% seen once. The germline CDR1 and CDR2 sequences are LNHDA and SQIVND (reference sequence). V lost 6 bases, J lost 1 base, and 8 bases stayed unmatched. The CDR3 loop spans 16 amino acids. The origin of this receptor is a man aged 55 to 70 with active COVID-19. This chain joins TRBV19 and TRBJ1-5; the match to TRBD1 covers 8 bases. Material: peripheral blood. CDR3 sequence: CASSLYNRGSNQPQHF. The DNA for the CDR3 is TGTGCCAGTAGCCTATATAACAGGGGGAGCAATCAGCCCCAGCATTTT.